Shown below are 29 T cell receptor beta chains from a single sample sequenced in a study of technical replicates of blood from a handful of donors. Assay: immunoSEQ multiplex PCR; the TCRdb copy retains only in-frame clones and omits some. The profile shows approximately 80,000 clones, approximately 90% of them singletons. Sequencing used T cells isolated from PBMCs. Receptors were obtained from a human donor in good health.

The genes are TRBV21-1 and TRBJ1-2; TRBD1 was called by the table and not checked on the DNA. TRBV21-1 corresponds to a pseudogene. There are 16 residues in the CDR3. The CDR3 here is CASSKEEQGKDYGYTF. The CDR3, as DNA: TGTGCCAGCAGCAAAGAAGAACAGGGAAAAGACTATGGCTACACCTTC.

The gene calls are TRBV10-3 and TRBJ2-3, with 8 bases matching TRBD1. Germline CDR1 is ENHRY and CDR2 is SYGVKD. This CDR3 has 17 residues. Germline trimming cut 6 bases from V and 5 bases from J; bases unmatched to any gene: 16. The CDR3 here is CAISEGPGTGSGDTQYF. The DNA for the CDR3 is TGTGCCATCAGCGAGGGACCTGGGACAGGTTCAGGAGATACGCAGTATTTT.

J is TRBJ2-1 and V is TRBV4-2, with TRBD1 identical over 10 bases. J lost 9 bases, V lost 2 bases, and 1 base had no gene match. The CDR3 contains 13 residues. CDR1 and CDR2 from the germline V gene are LGHNA and YNFKEQ. As DNA, the CDR3 is TGTGCCAGCAGCCAACGGGACAGGGGTGAGCAGTTCTTC. Translating gives CASSQRDRGEQFF.

The rearrangement links TRBV21-1 to TRBJ1-2; the D call TRBD1 from the table was never checked on the DNA. TRBV21-1 is shown as a pseudogene. CDR3 length: 15 amino acids. The CDR3 DNA sequence: TGTGCCAGCAGCAAGACAGGGGGCTATCACTATGGCTACACCTTC. Encoded protein: CASSKTGGYHYGYTF.

The gene calls are TRBV6-4 and TRBJ2-2; 8 nucleotides align to TRBD2. CDR3 size: 16 residues. V shed 0 bases and J 1 base; nucleotides not matched to a gene: 1. The germline V gene encodes CDR1 MRHNA and CDR2 SNTAGT. The CDR3 reads CASSDSTSGNTGELFF. The DNA for the CDR3 is TGTGCCAGCAGTGACTCAACTAGCGGGAACACCGGGGAGCTGTTTTTT.

The V gene is TRBV11-2, the J gene TRBJ1-5; unclear D gene. Trimming shortened V by 0 bases and J by 10 bases, and 10 bases separated the two germline ends. Germline assignment: CDR1 SGHAT and CDR2 FQNNGV. The CDR3 is 13 amino acids. CDR3 bases: TGTGCCAGCAGCTTAGACAGATGGAGTCCCCAGCATTTT. This codes for CASSLDRWSPQHF.

The rearrangement uses TRBV7-8 and TRBJ2-5; 7 bases line up with TRBD1. CDR3 length equals 15 residues. Trimming removed 6 bases from V and 1 base from J; junction bases left unmatched: 8. Per germline, CDR1 SGHVS and CDR2 FQNEAQ. The CDR3: CASRDDRDTQETQYF. CDR3 coding DNA: TGTGCCAGCAGGGATGACAGGGACACCCAAGAGACCCAGTACTTC.

The chain couples TRBV19 to TRBJ2-7, with a possible D match to TRBD1 (6 bases). V shed 8 bases and J shed 2 bases, with 16 bases lying between them. Germline values: CDR1 LNHDA, CDR2 SQIVND (reference sequence). CDR3 size: 14 residues. The CDR3 DNA reads TGTGCCAGTTCCGTAGGACAGCCTCCCTACGAGCAGTACTTC. This gives the protein CASSVGQPPYEQYF.

The sample holds one count of this clone. The rearrangement joins TRBV28 to TRBJ2-1; D call uncertain. Per the germline V gene, CDR1 is MDHEN and CDR2 is SYDVKM. V was shortened by 3 bases and J by 3 bases, with 12 bases between the two germline ends. The CDR3 runs 15 residues. The CDR3 nucleotides are TGTGCCAGCAGTTTGAGTCTGCGCCTCTACAATGAGCAGTTCTTC. This gives the protein CASSLSLRLYNEQFF. Based on the CDR3 plus reference TRBV28 and TRBJ2-1, the full variable domain is DVKVTQSSRYLVKRTGEKVFLECVQDMDHENMFWYRQDPGLGLRLIYFSYDVKMKEKGDIPEGYSVSREKKERFSLILESASTNQTSMYLCASSLSLRLYNEQFFGPGTRLTVL.

The J gene is TRBJ1-1, the V gene TRBV28; 10 nucleotides match TRBD1. This CDR3 contains 14 residues. Losses at the gene ends were 7 bases for V and 3 bases for J; bases not matched to a gene: 5. Per germline, CDR1 MDHEN and CDR2 SYDVKM. CDR3 region: CASKTGGAYTEAFF. As DNA, the CDR3 is TGTGCCAGCAAGACAGGGGGCGCATACACTGAAGCTTTCTTT.

The rearrangement uses TRBV5-1 and TRBJ1-2, with TRBD1 identical over 7 bases. The CDR3 runs 14 residues. Looked up from germline, CDR1 is SGHRS and CDR2 is YFSETQ. Trimming removed 0 bases from V and 8 bases from J; junction bases left unmatched: 7. This chain's CDR3 is CASSLVSQGGGYTF. The CDR3 nucleotides are TGCGCCAGCAGCTTGGTATCCCAGGGGGGCGGCTACACCTTC.

This clone came up a few times. The genes are TRBV19 and TRBJ1-1, with TRBD1 identical over 9 bases. Trimming at V came to 3 bases and at J to 1 base, leaving 9 bases not matched to a gene. This CDR3 contains 17 residues. The V gene's germline CDR1 is LNHDA and CDR2 SQIVND (reference sequence). The DNA of the CDR3 is TGTGCCAGTAGTATCATAACAGGGGGCATGAAGAACACTGAAGCTTTCTTT. Its translation: CASSIITGGMKNTEAFF.

The rearrangement uses TRBV6-6 and TRBJ2-7; TRBD2 matches 7 bases. This CDR3 has 16 residues. CDR1 MNHNY and CDR2 SVGAGI come from the germline V gene (reference sequence). V shed 0 bases, J shed 3 bases, and the junction held 8 bases outside the gene matches. The CDR3 here is CASSYSIAGVGYEQYF. CDR3 sequence (DNA): TGTGCCAGCAGTTACTCGATTGCGGGAGTAGGCTACGAGCAGTACTTC.

V and J are TRBV6-1 and TRBJ2-7, with TRBD1 identical over 7 bases. V shed 4 bases, J shed 2 bases, and the junction held 8 bases outside the gene matches. The CDR3 covers 15 residues. CDR1 is MNHNS and CDR2 is SASEGT in the germline V gene. CDR3: CASSGHTGDPYEQYF. The CDR3 region has the DNA TGTGCCAGCAGTGGACATACAGGGGACCCCTACGAGCAGTACTTC.

V is TRBV4-1 and J is TRBJ2-1, with 15 nucleotides matching TRBD2. The germline gives CDR1 MGHRA, CDR2 YSYEKL. V lost 4 bases, J lost 12 bases, and 10 bases stayed unmatched. The CDR3 covers 16 residues. The CDR3 bases are TGCGCCAGCAGCCTATCCGGGACTAGCGGGAGGCCCAGGCAGTTCTTC. Its translation is CASSLSGTSGRPRQFF.

The CDR3 DNA reads TGTGCCAGCAGTTCTCTAGGGGAAGGAACTGAAGCTTTCTTT. Amino acid sequence: CASSSLGEGTEAFF. The rearrangement links TRBV28 to TRBJ1-1, with a possible D match to TRBD1 (5 bases). V lost 4 bases to trimming and J lost 5 bases, with 14 bases between them. Germline CDR1 is MDHEN and CDR2 is SYDVKM. CDR3 length: 14 residues.

This clone came up once. This chain connects TRBV9 to TRBJ2-3; 13 positions match TRBD2. The germline V gene encodes CDR1 SGDLS and CDR2 YYNGEE. The ends lost 3 bases at V and 3 bases at J; junction bases unmatched: 7. The CDR3 is 17 amino acids. CDR3 coding DNA: TGTGCCAGCAGCGCTGGACTAGCGGGAGTGATAACAGATACGCAGTATTTT. It specifies CASSAGLAGVITDTQYF.

This clone was detected once. The V and J genes are TRBV27 and TRBJ2-1; TRBD1 agrees at 7 bases. CDR1 is MNHEY and CDR2 is SMNVEV in the germline V gene (reference sequence). The CDR3 contains 16 residues. Trimming at V came to 6 bases and at J to 1 base, leaving 9 bases not matched to a gene. In nucleotides, the CDR3 is TGTGCCAGCAGAATCGTCGGGACAGTTTCCTACAATGAGCAGTTCTTC. The encoded protein is CASRIVGTVSYNEQFF.

The chain recombines TRBV19 with TRBJ2-1, with 9 bases lining up with TRBD2. The ends lost 3 bases at V and 3 bases at J; junction bases unmatched: 6. Germline V gene lookup returns CDR1 LNHDA and CDR2 SQIVND (reference sequence). This CDR3 contains 16 residues. CDR3: CASSISLAGFYNEQFF. The CDR3 DNA is TGTGCCAGTAGTATTAGCCTAGCGGGGTTCTACAATGAGCAGTTCTTC.

This chain links TRBV28 with TRBJ2-7; 9 positions agree with TRBD1. The CDR3 runs 14 residues. V was clipped by 7 bases and J by 5 bases; unmatched bases: 9. Germline CDR1 reads MDHEN; CDR2 reads SYDVKM. DNA of the CDR3: TGTGCCAGCACCACAGGGGGCAAATTCAACGAGCAGTACTTC. Protein product: CASTTGGKFNEQYF.

V usage is TRBV28 and J usage is TRBJ2-7, with TRBD1 matching over 10 bases. The CDR3 loop spans 15 amino acids. Germline loops: CDR1 MDHEN, CDR2 SYDVKM. The trim removed 5 bases at V and 1 base at J, leaving 5 bases unmatched. CDR3 loop: CASSPSGQGSYEQYF. DNA of the CDR3: TGTGCCAGCAGTCCGTCGGGACAGGGGTCCTACGAGCAGTACTTC.

This clone was seen a few times. The chain is built from TRBV21-1 and TRBJ2-7; TRBD1 is taken as the D call from the table, unchecked against the DNA. TRBV21-1 is annotated as a pseudogene. The CDR3 runs to 16 residues. The CDR3 nucleotides read TGTGCCAGCAGCAACCATACAGGGAGAGCTGCCTACGAGCAGTACTTC. Translated, it gives CASSNHTGRAAYEQYF.

The V and J genes are TRBV7-9 and TRBJ2-2; D may be TRBD1 (5 bases). This CDR3 contains 17 residues. The V gene's germline CDR1 is SEHNR and CDR2 FQNEAQ (reference sequence). The V gene lost 4 bases and the J gene lost 0 bases, with 15 bases spanning the gap. The CDR3 loop reads CASSSGWGDSNTGELFF. Here the CDR3 DNA reads TGTGCCAGCAGCTCTGGCTGGGGCGATTCGAACACCGGGGAGCTGTTTTTT.

The rearrangement links TRBV6-5 to TRBJ2-1; 10 positions match TRBD2. Germline V gene lookup returns CDR1 MNHEY and CDR2 SVGAGI. This CDR3 is built from 13 residues. V dropped 6 bases and J dropped 8; count of bases not matched to a gene: 4. The CDR3 DNA reads TGTGCCAGCAGGATGACTAGCGGGTATGAGCAGTTCTTC. Translation: CASRMTSGYEQFF.

This chain connects TRBV7-2 to TRBJ2-3, with TRBD2 matching 10 bases. Germline V gene lookup returns CDR1 SGHTA and CDR2 FQGNSA. The V gene end was trimmed by 2 bases and the J gene end by 0 bases; junction bases not matched to a gene: 8. The CDR3 spans 18 residues. The CDR3: CASSLRAGGVSSTDTQYF. CDR3 bases: TGTGCCAGCAGCTTACGAGCGGGAGGGGTTTCTAGCACAGATACGCAGTATTTT.

The V call is TRBV5-1, the J call TRBJ1-3; D is perhaps TRBD1 (5 bases). CDR3 length: 17 amino acids. Per germline, CDR1 SGHRS and CDR2 YFSETQ. With 0 bases removed from V and 0 bases from J, the gap between germline ends came to 13 bases. DNA of the CDR3: TGCGCCAGCAGCTTGGCCGCGACAGCGTTCTCTGGAAACACCATATATTTT. Its protein product is CASSLAATAFSGNTIYF.

This clone was counted once. This rearrangement joins TRBV7-9 to TRBJ1-2; TRBD1 matches at 7 bases. V lost 2 bases to trimming and J lost 7 bases; unmatched junction nucleotides: 10. From germline, CDR1 is SEHNR and CDR2 FQNEAQ (reference sequence). The CDR3 extends over 15 amino acids. The CDR3 is CASSLLRQGVAGYTF. As DNA, the CDR3 is TGTGCCAGCAGCTTATTGCGCCAGGGGGTAGCTGGCTACACCTTC.

This clone is a singleton in its sample. The rearrangement links TRBV28 to TRBJ1-2; TRBD1 might be the D (6 bases). The CDR3 has 16 residues. CDR1 and CDR2 from the germline V gene are MDHEN and SYDVKM. With 3 bases removed from V and 4 bases from J, the gap between germline ends came to 18 bases. The CDR3 loop reads CASSFGDGGQGYGYTF. The DNA of the CDR3 is TGTGCCAGCAGTTTTGGGGACGGGGGGCAAGGCTATGGCTACACCTTC.

The chain combines TRBV19 with TRBJ1-4, with D possibly matching TRBD1 (5 bases). Trimming took 6 bases from V and 7 from J, leaving 24 bases between them. Germline assignment: CDR1 LNHDA and CDR2 SQIVND (reference sequence). This CDR3 spans 17 amino acids. The CDR3 reads CASSQRGRSYSGEKLFF. In DNA form, the CDR3 reads TGTGCCAGTAGCCAAAGGGGAAGATCCTACAGTGGTGAAAAACTGTTTTTT.